Listed below are T cell receptor beta chains from one sample, sequenced in a study of cytomegalovirus exposure and HLA in healthy donors. The data were produced by immunoSEQ multiplex PCR, yet TCRdb's version contains in-frame clones alone and is incomplete. The profile covers 170,000 or so clones, with roughly 84% appearing a single time and roughly 6.7% taken by the ten largest. Sequenced input: PBMCs. These receptors were taken from a man between 50 and 59 years old in good health and CMV-seropositive. Both conserved end residues are part of each CDR3.

V gene: TRBV28; J gene: TRBJ1-4; CDR3 protein: CASRIGGEKLFF
V gene: TRBV2; J gene: TRBJ1-5; CDR3 protein: CASSAQGVRNQPQHF
V gene: TRBV11-2; J gene: TRBJ1-1; CDR3 protein: CASSSVNTEAFF
V gene: TRBV11-2; J gene: TRBJ2-7; CDR3 protein: CASSLDLTGLTLYEQYF
V gene: TRBV2; J gene: TRBJ1-2; CDR3 protein: CASSEQGYGYTF
V gene: TRBV29-1; J gene: TRBJ2-2; CDR3 protein: CSAAGGSSGRAGTGELFF
V gene: TRBV5-1; J gene: TRBJ1-1; CDR3 protein: CASSFGGMNTEAFF
V gene: TRBV13; J gene: TRBJ2-1; CDR3 protein: CASSPDRDNEQFF
V gene: TRBV5-4; J gene: TRBJ2-6; CDR3 protein: CASHFGPQGLGSGANVLTF
V gene: TRBV7-3; J gene: TRBJ2-1; CDR3 protein: CASSYGKGARGDEQFF
V gene: TRBV5-1; J gene: TRBJ1-3; CDR3 protein: CASSFSASGASSGNTIYF
V gene: TRBV2; J gene: TRBJ2-2; CDR3 protein: CASSLGGGELFF
V gene: TRBV5-1; J gene: TRBJ1-1; CDR3 protein: CASSLEGVNTEAFF
V gene: TRBV13; J gene: TRBJ2-2; CDR3 protein: CASSLELGNGLTGELFF
V gene: TRBV27; J gene: TRBJ2-7; CDR3 protein: CASSLKGGEQYF
V gene: TRBV4-1; J gene: TRBJ2-7; CDR3 protein: CASSQGGDGRVYEQYF
V gene: TRBV4-2; J gene: TRBJ1-1; CDR3 protein: CASSQVGAMNTEAFF
V gene: TRBV7-6; J gene: TRBJ2-7; CDR3 protein: CASSTGQGPREQYF
V gene: TRBV5-6; J gene: TRBJ1-2; CDR3 protein: CASSLYTGAYGYTF
V gene: TRBV19; J gene: TRBJ2-1; CDR3 protein: CASSIAGPYNEQFF
V gene: TRBV19; J gene: TRBJ1-2; CDR3 protein: CASTMAWGGNYGYTF
V gene: TRBV19; J gene: TRBJ1-2; CDR3 protein: CASSQDRVKLRGYTF
V gene: TRBV15; J gene: TRBJ2-7; CDR3 protein: CATSRALPGQLPPYEQYF
V gene: TRBV14; J gene: TRBJ1-6; CDR3 protein: CASSNGVPLHF
V gene: TRBV4-1; J gene: TRBJ2-3; CDR3 protein: CASSQPAGGYTQYF
V gene: TRBV19; J gene: TRBJ2-2; CDR3 protein: CASSLGLAGPGELFF
V gene: TRBV9; J gene: -; CDR3 protein: CASSEGPSSYEQYF
V gene: TRBV6-6; J gene: TRBJ1-5; CDR3 protein: CASRQRGGDSNQPQHF
V gene: TRBV9; J gene: TRBJ2-1; CDR3 protein: CASSAQGQGSNEQFF
V gene: TRBV11-2; J gene: TRBJ1-1; CDR3 protein: CASSWVDRGLTEAFF
V gene: TRBV11-2; J gene: TRBJ2-2; CDR3 protein: CASSYRTSGRPGELFF
V gene: TRBV11-3; J gene: TRBJ1-2; CDR3 protein: CASSTQQGLAYGYTF
V gene: TRBV6-5; J gene: TRBJ1-2; CDR3 protein: CASADSNYGYTF
V gene: TRBV9; J gene: TRBJ1-3; CDR3 protein: CASSTLSNSGNTIYF
V gene: TRBV12-5; J gene: TRBJ1-1; CDR3 protein: CASGLNGGATEAFF
V gene: TRBV19; J gene: TRBJ2-1; CDR3 protein: CASGGSSYNEQFF
V gene: TRBV25-1; J gene: TRBJ1-1; CDR3 protein: CASSNTWHGGNTEAFF
V gene: TRBV10-3; J gene: TRBJ1-3; CDR3 protein: CAISEGSGGNTIYF
V gene: TRBV6-5; J gene: TRBJ2-2; CDR3 protein: CASSFKFTGELFF
V gene: TRBV11-2; J gene: TRBJ2-5; CDR3 protein: CASSLPRGEGEETQYF
V gene: TRBV19; J gene: TRBJ1-5; CDR3 protein: CASSIFDQPQHF
V gene: TRBV19; J gene: TRBJ2-5; CDR3 protein: CASSITGGSWETQYF
V gene: TRBV19; J gene: TRBJ1-3; CDR3 protein: CATSTGLSGNTIYF
V gene: TRBV10-2; J gene: TRBJ2-3; CDR3 protein: CASSEGLGGDTQYF
V gene: TRBV13; J gene: TRBJ2-5; CDR3 protein: CASSSTGTSEETQYF
V gene: TRBV7-3; J gene: TRBJ1-1; CDR3 protein: CASSLGRENTEAFF
V gene: TRBV5-8; J gene: TRBJ2-2; CDR3 protein: CASSRPQTNTGELFF
V gene: TRBV4-1; J gene: TRBJ2-1; CDR3 protein: CASSPRQETYNEQFF
V gene: TRBV10-3; J gene: TRBJ1-5; CDR3 protein: CAIWDGTINQPQHF
V gene: TRBV5-6; J gene: TRBJ2-5; CDR3 protein: CASSSGQGAGSYQETQYF
V gene: TRBV18; J gene: TRBJ2-4; CDR3 protein: CASSQQGGQNIQYF
V gene: TRBV6-1; J gene: TRBJ1-1; CDR3 protein: CASSEKGRGHTEAFF